The text below deals with one TCR beta chain. Its antigen specificity is not known. No base quality information exists; no much larger clone differs at one position. This entry is derived from a study of blood T cell repertoires in COVID-19 (dated by TCRdb to 2020 to 2021). Notes on the research overall: Samples covering the acute and convalescent phases of COVID-19 were provided by collaborators in the United States, Italy and Spain. The material from the prospective study consisted of cDNA or gDNA derived from T cells, B-cell-depleted T cells, or PBMCs. Subjects who had been exposed to COVID-19, were actively infected with it, or had recovered from it provided the deeply sampled blood TCRbeta repertoires that made up the dataset. The repertoires were made available in a free public database intended to serve as a resource for research on the immune response to SARS-CoV-2. Samples came from the ongoing ImmuneRACE study (first 160 participants) plus 1,254 subjects from 6 global collaborators. Nearly every sample came with metadata listing a de-identified subject ID, COVID-19 status, age in years and sex. Where available, HLA class I and class II types were obtained from metadata supplied by the sample provider rather than from assay-based typing.

TCRbeta CDR3 regions were amplified from genomic DNA using the immunoSEQ Assay, a bias-controlled multiplex PCR. In the original analysis: The number of nucleated cells in each sample was estimated from the amplification of reference gene primers within the assay. To quantify the absolute abundance of each unique TCRbeta CDR3 rearrangement, sequence reads were collapsed and filtered. For each sample, productive Simpson clonality was calculated as the square root of Simpson's diversity index over productive rearrangements. TCRdb carries this immuneACCESS record with in-frame sequences only. Its versions omit some clonotypes, under half of them owing to an unresolved V gene in the studies checked, with the rest unexplained. Clone size and V and J calls were adopted from that table, with D and trimming inferred from the DNA. In this sample the table shows around 180,000 clones, more than 80% of which occur a single time. Approximately 7% of the sample is in the top ten clones.

The V end gives up 1 base and the J end 3 bases, leaving 8 bases in the junction not matched to a gene. The germline V gene specifies SGHTA as CDR1 and FQGTGA as CDR2. Spanning cysteine to phenylalanine, the CDR3 consists of 18 amino acids. Of all the DNA, just the CDR3 is kept, 54 bases in frame from base 1. Each collaborating institution followed its own protocols to collect whole blood in K2EDTA tubes. For TCRbeta analysis, collaborators shipped samples in one of three forms: frozen whole blood, isolated PBMCs, or DNA extracted from either of those sample types. Points the paper makes about the study in general: The quantity of clinical and demographic metadata differed by source and by participant and was supplied without curation.

The chain is made from TRBV7-3 and TRBJ2-1; 11 central bases correspond to TRBD2. The origin of this receptor is a human donor in a cohort sampled during active COVID-19. Sequences were obtained from peripheral blood. The bases read TGTGCCAGCAGCTTAAACCCTCTAGCGGGGGGACTCTACAATGAGCAGTTCTTC. Its coded protein is CASSLNPLAGGLYNEQFF.